This T cell receptor (beta chain) originates from a study of radiotherapy plus CTLA-4 blockade in lung cancer. This clone was detected only a few times. Antigen: not known. Study-level results: The best prediction of response reportedly came from early blood T cell clone dynamics, with interferon-beta.

Libraries were prepared by immunoSEQ multiplex PCR; TCRdb keeps only in-frame clonotypes and omits some of them. The sample records 85,000 to 95,000 clones, roughly 85% being singletons. Trimming pared 3 bases from V and 3 bases from J, leaving 14 bases between. The CDR3 sequence is 16 residues long. Germline CDR1 reads MNHNS; CDR2 reads SASEGT. This sequence originates from a human donor with non-small cell lung cancer that progressed on radiotherapy plus ipilimumab. This specimen was peripheral blood, taken from a patient treated with radiotherapy plus ipilimumab. This chain joins TRBV6-1 and TRBJ2-2; tentatively, D is TRBD2 (6 bases). The CDR3 sequence is CASSDLMRGDTGELFF. CDR3 DNA: TGTGCCAGCAGTGATTTGATGCGGGGAGACACCGGGGAGCTGTTTTTT.